Here is one T cell receptor (beta chain) with its context. This record belongs to a study of blood T cell repertoires in COVID-19. Study overall: Nucleic acid was either cDNA or gDNA, and it came from T cells, B-cell-depleted T cells, or PBMCs.

This table comes from immunoSEQ multiplex PCR, and its TCRdb copy is limited to in-frame clones, with some not included. The data hold 150,000 to 200,000 clones, with about 89% observed a single time. The germline CDR1 and CDR2 sequences are KGHSH and LQKENI. The V gene end was trimmed by 3 bases and the J gene end by 7 bases; junction bases not matched to a gene: 6. This CDR3 comprises 14 residues. This chain links TRBV18 with TRBJ2-7, with 10 bases lining up with TRBD2. Sequenced material: peripheral blood. The clonotype originates from a man aged 65-85 years with acute or convalescent COVID-19. Here the CDR3 reads CASSPTSGDVEQYF. As DNA, the CDR3 is TGTGCCAGCTCACCCACTAGCGGGGACGTGGAGCAGTACTTC.